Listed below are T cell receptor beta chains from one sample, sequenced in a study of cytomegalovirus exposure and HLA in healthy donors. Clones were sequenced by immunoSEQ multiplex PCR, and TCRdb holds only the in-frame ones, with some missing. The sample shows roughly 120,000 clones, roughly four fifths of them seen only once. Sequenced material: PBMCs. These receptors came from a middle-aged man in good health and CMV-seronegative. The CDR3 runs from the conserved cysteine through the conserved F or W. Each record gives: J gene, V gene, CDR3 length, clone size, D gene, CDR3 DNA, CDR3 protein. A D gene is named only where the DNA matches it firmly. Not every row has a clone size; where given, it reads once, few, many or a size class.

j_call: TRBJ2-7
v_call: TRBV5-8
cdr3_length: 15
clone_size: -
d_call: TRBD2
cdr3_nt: TGTGCCAGCAGCGCTAGCGGGAGGGCCTTCTACGAGCAGTACTTC
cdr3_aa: CASSASGRAFYEQYF

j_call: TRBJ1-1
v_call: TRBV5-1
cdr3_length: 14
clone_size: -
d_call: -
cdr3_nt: TGCGCCAGCAGTACGGACAGCATGAACACTGAAGCTTTCTTT
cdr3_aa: CASSTDSMNTEAFF

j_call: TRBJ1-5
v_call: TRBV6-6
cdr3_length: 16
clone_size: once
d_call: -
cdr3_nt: TGTGCCAGCAGTTACGGGCAGGGTTACAACAATCAGCCCCAGCATTTT
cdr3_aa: CASSYGQGYNNQPQHF

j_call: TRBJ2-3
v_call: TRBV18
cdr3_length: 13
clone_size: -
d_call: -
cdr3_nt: TGTGCCAGCTCACCAAAGGGGGTAGATACGCAGTATTTT
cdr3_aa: CASSPKGVDTQYF

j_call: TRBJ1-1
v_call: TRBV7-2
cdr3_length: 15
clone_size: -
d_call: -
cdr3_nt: TGTGCCAGCAGTACCAAGGACAGACAGAACACTGAAGCTTTCTTT
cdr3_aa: CASSTKDRQNTEAFF

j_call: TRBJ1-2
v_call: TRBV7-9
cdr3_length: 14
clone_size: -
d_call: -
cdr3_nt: TGTGCCAGCAGCTTAGAAGCACAGGGCAATGGCTACACCTTC
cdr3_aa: CASSLEAQGNGYTF

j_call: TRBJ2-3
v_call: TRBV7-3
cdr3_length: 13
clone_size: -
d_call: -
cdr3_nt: TGTGCCAGCAGCTTAGCAGGGCGAGTTACGCAGTATTTT
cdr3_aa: CASSLAGRVTQYF

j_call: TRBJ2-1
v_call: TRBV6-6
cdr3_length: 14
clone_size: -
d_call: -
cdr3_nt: TGTGCCAGCAGTTATGATATCCCGGTTGATGGGCAGTTCTTC
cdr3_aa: CASSYDIPVDGQFF

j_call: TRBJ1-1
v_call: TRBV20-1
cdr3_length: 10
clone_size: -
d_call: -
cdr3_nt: TGCAGTGCGTCGGGGATTGAAGCTTTCTTT
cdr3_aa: CSASGIEAFF

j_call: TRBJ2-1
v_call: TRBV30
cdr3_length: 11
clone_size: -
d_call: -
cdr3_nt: TGTGCCTGGAACTTGAACAATGAGCAGTTCTTC
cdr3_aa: CAWNLNNEQFF

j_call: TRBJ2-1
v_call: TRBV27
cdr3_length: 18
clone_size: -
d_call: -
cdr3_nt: TGTGCCAGCAGTTTCCTCACCGGGGGGCAAGGTAGCGAACTTAGGCAGTTCTTC
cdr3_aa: CASSFLTGGQGSELRQFF

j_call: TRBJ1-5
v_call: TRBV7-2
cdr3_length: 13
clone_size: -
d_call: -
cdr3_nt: TGTGCCAGCAGCTTAATAGATAATCAGCCCCAGCATTTT
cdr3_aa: CASSLIDNQPQHF

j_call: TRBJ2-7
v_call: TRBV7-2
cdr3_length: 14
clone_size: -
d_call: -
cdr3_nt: TGTGCCAGCAGCCCAGGTCAGGCGGACTACGAGCAGTACTTC
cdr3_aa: CASSPGQADYEQYF

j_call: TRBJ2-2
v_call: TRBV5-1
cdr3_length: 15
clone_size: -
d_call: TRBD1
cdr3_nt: TGCGCCAGCAGCCCCGGGACAGGGTACACCGGGGAGCTGTTTTTT
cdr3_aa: CASSPGTGYTGELFF

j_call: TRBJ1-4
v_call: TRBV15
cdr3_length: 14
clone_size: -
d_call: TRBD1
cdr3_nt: TGTGCCACCAGACAGGGGGCAACTAATGAAAAACTGTTTTTT
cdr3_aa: CATRQGATNEKLFF

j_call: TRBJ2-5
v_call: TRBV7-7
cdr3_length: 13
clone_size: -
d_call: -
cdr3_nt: TGTGCTAGCAGCCGGGACTTAAAAGAGACCCAGTACTTC
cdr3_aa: CASSRDLKETQYF

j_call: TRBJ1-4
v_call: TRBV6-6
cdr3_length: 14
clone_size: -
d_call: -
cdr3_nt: TGTGCCAGCACTAGGGAGGGGCGAGGTGAAAAACTGTTTTTT
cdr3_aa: CASTREGRGEKLFF

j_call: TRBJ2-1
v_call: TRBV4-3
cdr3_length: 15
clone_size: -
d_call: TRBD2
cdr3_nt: TGCGCCAGCAGCCAAGGAGGCGGGGGCTACAATGAGCAGTTCTTC
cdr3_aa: CASSQGGGGYNEQFF

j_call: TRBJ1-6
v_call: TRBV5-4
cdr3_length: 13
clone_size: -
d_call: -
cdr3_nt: TGTGCCAGCAGACCTCGGACAGAATCACCCCTCCACTTT
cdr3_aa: CASRPRTESPLHF

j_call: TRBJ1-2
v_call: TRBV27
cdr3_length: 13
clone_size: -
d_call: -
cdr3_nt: TGTGCCAGCAGTTTCGGGGTCTATAGTGGCTACACCTTC
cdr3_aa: CASSFGVYSGYTF

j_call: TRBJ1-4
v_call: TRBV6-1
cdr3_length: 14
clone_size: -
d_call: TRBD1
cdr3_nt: TGTGCCAGCAGTACAGGGGGTTCTAATGAAAAACTGTTTTTT
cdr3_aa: CASSTGGSNEKLFF

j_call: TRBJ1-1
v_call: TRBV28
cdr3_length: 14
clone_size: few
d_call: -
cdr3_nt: TGTGCCAGCAGCCTTCCTCATACTTACACTGAAGCTTTCTTT
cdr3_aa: CASSLPHTYTEAFF

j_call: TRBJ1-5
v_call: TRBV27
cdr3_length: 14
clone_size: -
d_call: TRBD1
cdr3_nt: TGTGCCAGCAGTTCAGGACAGGGAGGTCAGCCCCAGCATTTT
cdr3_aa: CASSSGQGGQPQHF

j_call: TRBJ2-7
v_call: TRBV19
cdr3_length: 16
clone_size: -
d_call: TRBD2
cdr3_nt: TGTGCCAGTAGTATAAGGGGAGGGGCCCGGACCTACGAGCAGTACTTC
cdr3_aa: CASSIRGGARTYEQYF

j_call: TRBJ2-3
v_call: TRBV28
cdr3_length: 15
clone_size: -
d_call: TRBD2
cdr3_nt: TGTGCCAGCCGACTGGGACTAGCGGGAGTAGATACGCAGTATTTT
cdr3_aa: CASRLGLAGVDTQYF

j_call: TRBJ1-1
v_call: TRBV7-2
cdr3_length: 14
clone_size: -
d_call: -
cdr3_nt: TGTGCCAGCAGCTTAGTGACAGGGAACACTGAAGCTTTCTTT
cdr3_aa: CASSLVTGNTEAFF

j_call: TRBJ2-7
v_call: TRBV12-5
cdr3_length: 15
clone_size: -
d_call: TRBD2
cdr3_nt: TGTGCTAGTGGCGGTACCGGGACTAGCTCCTACGAGCAGTACTTC
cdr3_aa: CASGGTGTSSYEQYF

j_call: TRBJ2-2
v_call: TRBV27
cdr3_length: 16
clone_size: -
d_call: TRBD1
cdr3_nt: TGTGCCAGCAGTTTAAGGACAGGGGTGGACACCGGGGAGCTGTTTTTT
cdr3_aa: CASSLRTGVDTGELFF

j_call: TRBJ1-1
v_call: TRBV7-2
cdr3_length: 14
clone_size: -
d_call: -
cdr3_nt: TGTGCCAGCAGCTTAGACAGGGTGAACACTGAAGCTTTCTTT
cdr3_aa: CASSLDRVNTEAFF

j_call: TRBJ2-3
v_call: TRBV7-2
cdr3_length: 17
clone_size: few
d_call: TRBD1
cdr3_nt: TGTGCCAGCAGCAAAAGTGGGACAGGGGGCGGCACAGATACGCAGTATTTT
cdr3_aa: CASSKSGTGGGTDTQYF

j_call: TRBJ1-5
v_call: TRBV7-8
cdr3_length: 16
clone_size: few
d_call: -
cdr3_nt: TGTGCCAGCAGCTTAGGAGCGGCAGGGGAAAATCAGCCCCAGCATTTT
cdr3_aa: CASSLGAAGENQPQHF

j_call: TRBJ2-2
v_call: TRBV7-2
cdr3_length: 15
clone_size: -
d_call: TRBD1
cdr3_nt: TGTGCCAGCAGCCAGGGACAGGGGGACACCGGGGAGCTGTTTTTT
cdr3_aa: CASSQGQGDTGELFF

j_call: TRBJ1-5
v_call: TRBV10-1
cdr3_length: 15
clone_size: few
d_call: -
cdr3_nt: TGCGCCAGCAGTGTGGGGCGACCTGGGGCTCAGCCCCAGCATTTT
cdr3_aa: CASSVGRPGAQPQHF

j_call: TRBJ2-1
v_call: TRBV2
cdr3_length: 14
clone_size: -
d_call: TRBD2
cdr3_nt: TGTGCCAGCAGTCCAGGACTAGCCTACAATGAGCAGTTCTTC
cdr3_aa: CASSPGLAYNEQFF

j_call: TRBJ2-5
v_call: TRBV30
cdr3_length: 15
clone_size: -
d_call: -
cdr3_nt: TGTGCCTGGAGTGTACTCAGGGGCGGGCAGGAGACCCAGTACTTC
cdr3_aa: CAWSVLRGGQETQYF

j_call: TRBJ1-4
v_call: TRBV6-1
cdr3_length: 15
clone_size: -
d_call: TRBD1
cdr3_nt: TGTGCCAGCAGTGAAACGCCGGGGACAGCCGAAAAACTGTTTTTT
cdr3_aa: CASSETPGTAEKLFF

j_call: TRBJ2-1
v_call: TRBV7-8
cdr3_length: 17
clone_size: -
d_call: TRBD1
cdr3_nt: TGTGCCAGCAGCTCAACCGGGACAGGGGCGTCATACAATGAGCAGTTCTTC
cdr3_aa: CASSSTGTGASYNEQFF

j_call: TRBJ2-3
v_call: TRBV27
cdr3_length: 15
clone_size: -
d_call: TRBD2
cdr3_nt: TGTGCCAGCAAGGAGTGGGCGGGAGGTTCAGATACGCAGTATTTT
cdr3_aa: CASKEWAGGSDTQYF

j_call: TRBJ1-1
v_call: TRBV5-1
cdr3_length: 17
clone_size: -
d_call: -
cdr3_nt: TGCGCCAGCAGCTTGGCCGGACAGAACCGAATGAACACTGAAGCTTTCTTT
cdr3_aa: CASSLAGQNRMNTEAFF

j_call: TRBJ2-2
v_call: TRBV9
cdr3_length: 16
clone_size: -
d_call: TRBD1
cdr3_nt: TGTGCCAGCAGCGTAGGGGGGACAGATTACACCGGGGAGCTGTTTTTT
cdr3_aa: CASSVGGTDYTGELFF

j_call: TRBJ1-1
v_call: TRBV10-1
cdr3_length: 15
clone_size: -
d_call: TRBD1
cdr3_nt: TGCGCCAGCAGTGAGCACACAGGGGGGAGCACTGAAGCTTTCTTT
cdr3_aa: CASSEHTGGSTEAFF

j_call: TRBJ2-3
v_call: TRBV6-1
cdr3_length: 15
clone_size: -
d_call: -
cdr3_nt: TGTGCCAGCAGTGAAGTCGGACAAAGAGGAGATACGCAGTATTTT
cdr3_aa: CASSEVGQRGDTQYF

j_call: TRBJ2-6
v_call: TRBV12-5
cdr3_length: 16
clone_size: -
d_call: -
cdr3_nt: TGTGCTAGTGGTTTGGCGACAGCCTCTGGGGCCAACGGCCTGACTTTC
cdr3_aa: CASGLATASGANGLTF

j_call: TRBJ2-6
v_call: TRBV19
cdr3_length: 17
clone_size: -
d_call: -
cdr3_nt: TGTGCCAGTAGTATAGATCTAAGGGGTTCTGGGGCCAACGTCCTGACTTTC
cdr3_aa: CASSIDLRGSGANVLTF

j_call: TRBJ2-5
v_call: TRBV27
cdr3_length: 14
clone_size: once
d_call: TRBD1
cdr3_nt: TGTGCCAGCAGTTTCCAGACAGGGGACGAGACCCAGTACTTC
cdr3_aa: CASSFQTGDETQYF

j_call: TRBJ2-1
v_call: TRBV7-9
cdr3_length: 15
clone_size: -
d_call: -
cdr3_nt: TGTGCCAGCAGCCAAATCGGGACACCATACAATGAGCAGTTCTTC
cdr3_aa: CASSQIGTPYNEQFF

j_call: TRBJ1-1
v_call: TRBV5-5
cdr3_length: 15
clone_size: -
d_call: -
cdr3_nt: TGTGCCAGCAGCCCGGGGGACCTCGGATTCGCTGAAGCTTTCTTT
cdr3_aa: CASSPGDLGFAEAFF

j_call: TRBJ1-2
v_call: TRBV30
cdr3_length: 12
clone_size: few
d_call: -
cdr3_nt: TGTGCCTGGAGTACACAGGGAGCTGGCTACACCTTC
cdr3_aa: CAWSTQGAGYTF

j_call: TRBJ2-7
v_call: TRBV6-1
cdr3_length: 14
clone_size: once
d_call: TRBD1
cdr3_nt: TGTGCCAGCAGTGATGGGACAGGGCCCTACGAGCAGTACTTC
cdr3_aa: CASSDGTGPYEQYF

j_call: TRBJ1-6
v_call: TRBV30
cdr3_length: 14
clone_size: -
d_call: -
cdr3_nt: TGTGCCTGGAGAAACCCTCCTTGGGAGTCACCCCTCCACTTT
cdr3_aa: CAWRNPPWESPLHF

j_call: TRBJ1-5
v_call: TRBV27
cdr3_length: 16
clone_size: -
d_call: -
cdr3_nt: TGTGCCAGCAGTTTAACGCTCAGGGAAGGCAATCAGCCCCAGCATTTT
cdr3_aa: CASSLTLREGNQPQHF

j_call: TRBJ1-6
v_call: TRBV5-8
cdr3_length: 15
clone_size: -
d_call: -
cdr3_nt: TGTGCCAGCAGCCGGGGGGACCTCTGGGATTCACCCCTCCACTTT
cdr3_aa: CASSRGDLWDSPLHF

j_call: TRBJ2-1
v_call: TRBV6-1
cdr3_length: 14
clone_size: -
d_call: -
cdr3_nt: TGTGCCAGCAGTGAAGCTATAAACAGGGCTGAGCAGTTCTTC
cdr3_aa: CASSEAINRAEQFF

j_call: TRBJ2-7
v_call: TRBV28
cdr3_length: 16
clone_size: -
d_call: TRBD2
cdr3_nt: TGTGCCAGCAGTTTACTAGCGGGAGCAGGGGGCTACGAGCAGTACTTC
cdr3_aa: CASSLLAGAGGYEQYF

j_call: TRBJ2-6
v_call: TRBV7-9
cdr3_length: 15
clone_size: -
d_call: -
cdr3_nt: TGTGCCAGCAGCCCCCGGGACTCTGGGGCCAACGTCCTGACTTTC
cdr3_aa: CASSPRDSGANVLTF

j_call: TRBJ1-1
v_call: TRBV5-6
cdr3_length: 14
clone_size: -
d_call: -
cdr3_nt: TGTGCCAGCAGCGGGGGCCACACAAGCACTGAAGCTTTCTTT
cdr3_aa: CASSGGHTSTEAFF

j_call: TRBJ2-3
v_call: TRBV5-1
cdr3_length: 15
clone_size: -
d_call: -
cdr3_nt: TGCGCCAGCAGCTTGGCCGCGAAAAACTCAGATACGCAGTATTTT
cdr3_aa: CASSLAAKNSDTQYF